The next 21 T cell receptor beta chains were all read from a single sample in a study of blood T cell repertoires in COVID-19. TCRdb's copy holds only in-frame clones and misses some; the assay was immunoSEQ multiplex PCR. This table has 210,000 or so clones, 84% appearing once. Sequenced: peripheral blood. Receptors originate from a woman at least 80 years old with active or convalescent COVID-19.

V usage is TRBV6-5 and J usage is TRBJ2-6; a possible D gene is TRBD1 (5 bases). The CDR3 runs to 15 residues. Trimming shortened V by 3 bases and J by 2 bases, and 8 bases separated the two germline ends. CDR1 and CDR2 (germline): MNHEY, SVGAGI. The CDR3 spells CASSYTGAGANVLTF. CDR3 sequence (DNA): TGTGCCAGCAGTTATACAGGTGCTGGGGCCAACGTCCTGACTTTC.

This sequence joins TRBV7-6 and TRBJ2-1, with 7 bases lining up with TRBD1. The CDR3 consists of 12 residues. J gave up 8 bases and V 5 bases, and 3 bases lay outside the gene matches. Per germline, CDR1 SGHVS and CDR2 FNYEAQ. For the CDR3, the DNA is TGTGCCAGCAGCGTCCAGGGGGATGAGCAGTTCTTC. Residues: CASSVQGDEQFF.

The CDR3 coding sequence is TGTGCCACCAGCGGTCGGGAATTAGCCTCTGGAAACACCATATATTTT. As protein: CATSGRELASGNTIYF. The genes are TRBV15 and TRBJ1-3, with unresolved D. The CDR3 length is 16 residues. V was cut by 5 bases and J by 0 bases, with 14 bases left in between. Germline lookup yields CDR1 LNHNV and CDR2 YYDKDF (reference sequence).

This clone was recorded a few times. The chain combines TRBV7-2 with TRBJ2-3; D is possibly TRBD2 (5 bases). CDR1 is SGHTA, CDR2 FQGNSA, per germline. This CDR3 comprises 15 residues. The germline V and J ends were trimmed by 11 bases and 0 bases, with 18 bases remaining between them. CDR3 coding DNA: TGTGCCGGCGGGCGGGCCACTTATAGCACAGATACGCAGTATTTT. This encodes CAGGRATYSTDTQYF.

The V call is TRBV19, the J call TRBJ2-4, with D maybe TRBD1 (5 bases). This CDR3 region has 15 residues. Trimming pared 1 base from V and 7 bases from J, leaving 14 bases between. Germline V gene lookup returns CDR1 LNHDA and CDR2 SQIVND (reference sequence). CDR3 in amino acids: CASSIASLKGNIQYF. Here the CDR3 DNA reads TGTGCCAGTAGTATAGCGTCCCTAAAGGGGAACATTCAGTACTTC.

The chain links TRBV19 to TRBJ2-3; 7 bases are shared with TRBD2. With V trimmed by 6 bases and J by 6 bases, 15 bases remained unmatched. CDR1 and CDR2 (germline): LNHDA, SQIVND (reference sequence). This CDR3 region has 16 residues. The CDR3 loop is CASSTILGGGKDTQYF. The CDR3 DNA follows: TGTGCCAGTAGCACCATTTTGGGCGGGGGTAAGGATACGCAGTATTTT.

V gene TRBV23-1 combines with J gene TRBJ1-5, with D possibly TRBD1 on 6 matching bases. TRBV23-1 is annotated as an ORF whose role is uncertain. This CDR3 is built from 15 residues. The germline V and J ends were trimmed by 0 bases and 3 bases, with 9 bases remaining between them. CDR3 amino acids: CASSQSRGINQPQHF. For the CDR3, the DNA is TGCGCCAGCAGTCAATCGAGGGGGATCAATCAGCCCCAGCATTTT.

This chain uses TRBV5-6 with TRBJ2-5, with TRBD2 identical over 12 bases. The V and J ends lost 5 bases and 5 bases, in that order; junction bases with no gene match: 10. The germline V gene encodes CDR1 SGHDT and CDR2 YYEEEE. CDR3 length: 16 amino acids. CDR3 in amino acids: CASRPSGRALGETQYF. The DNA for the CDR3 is TGTGCCAGCAGGCCTAGCGGGAGGGCCCTCGGGGAGACCCAGTACTTC.

CDR3 protein: CASSQGPTGALNEKLFF. The CDR3 DNA is TGCGCCAGCAGCCAAGGACCTACTGGGGCTCTTAATGAAAAACTGTTTTTT. The chain employs TRBV4-3 and TRBJ1-4; D is possibly TRBD1 (5 bases). There are 17 residues in the CDR3. Germline V CDR1 and CDR2: LGHNA, YSLEER. Trimming removed 1 base from V and 4 bases from J, with 16 bases in between.

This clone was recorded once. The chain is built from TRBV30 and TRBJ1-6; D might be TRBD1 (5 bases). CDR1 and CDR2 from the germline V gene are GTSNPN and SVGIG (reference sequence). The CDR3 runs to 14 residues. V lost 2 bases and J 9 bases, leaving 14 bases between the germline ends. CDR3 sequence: CAWSPQGRVSPLHF. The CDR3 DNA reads TGTGCCTGGAGTCCCCAAGGCAGGGTTTCACCCCTCCACTTT.

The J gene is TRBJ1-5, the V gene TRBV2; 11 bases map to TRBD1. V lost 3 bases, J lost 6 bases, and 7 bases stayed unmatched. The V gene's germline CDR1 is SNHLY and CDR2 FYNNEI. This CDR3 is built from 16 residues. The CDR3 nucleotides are TGTGCCAGCAGTGAGCGACCGGGACAGGGGGGTCAGCCCCAGCATTTT. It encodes CASSERPGQGGQPQHF.

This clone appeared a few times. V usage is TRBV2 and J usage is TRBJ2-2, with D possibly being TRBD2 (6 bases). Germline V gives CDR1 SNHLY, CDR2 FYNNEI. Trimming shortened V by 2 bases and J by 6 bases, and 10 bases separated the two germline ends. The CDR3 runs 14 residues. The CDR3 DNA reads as TGTGCCAGCAGTGAACTCGGGGAGGCCGGGGAGCTGTTTTTT. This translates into CASSELGEAGELFF. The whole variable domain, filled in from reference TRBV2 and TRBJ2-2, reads EPEVTQTPSHQVTQMGQEVILRCVPISNHLYFYWYRQILGQKVEFLVSFYNNEISEKSEIFDDQFSVERPDGSNFTLKIRSTKLEDSAMYFCASSELGEAGELFFGEGSRLTVL.

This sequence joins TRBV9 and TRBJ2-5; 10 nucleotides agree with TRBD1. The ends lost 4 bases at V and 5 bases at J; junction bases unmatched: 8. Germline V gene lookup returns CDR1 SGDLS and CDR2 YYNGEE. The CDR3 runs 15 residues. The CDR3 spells CASSPTTGGVETQYF. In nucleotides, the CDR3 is TGTGCCAGCAGCCCAACGACAGGGGGCGTGGAGACCCAGTACTTC.

The CDR3 loop is CAWSPRTGSYGYTF. The CDR3 DNA reads TGTGCCTGGAGTCCAAGGACAGGGAGTTATGGCTACACCTTC. The rearrangement joins TRBV30 to TRBJ1-2; 8 bases line up with TRBD1. The CDR3 runs 14 residues. Unmatched junction bases numbered 7, after V lost 2 bases and J lost 5 bases. Per germline, CDR1 GTSNPN and CDR2 SVGIG (reference sequence).

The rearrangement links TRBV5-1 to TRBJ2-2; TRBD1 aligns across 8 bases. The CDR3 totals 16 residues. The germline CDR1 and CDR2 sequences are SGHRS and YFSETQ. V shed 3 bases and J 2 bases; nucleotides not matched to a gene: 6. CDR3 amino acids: CASSSTGQVNTGELFF. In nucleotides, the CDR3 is TGCGCCAGCAGCTCGACGGGACAGGTTAACACCGGGGAGCTGTTTTTT.

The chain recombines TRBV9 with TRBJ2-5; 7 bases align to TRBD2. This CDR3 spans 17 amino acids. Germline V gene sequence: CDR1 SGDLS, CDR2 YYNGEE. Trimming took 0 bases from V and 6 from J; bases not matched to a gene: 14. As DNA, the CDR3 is TGTGCCAGCAGCGTAGGCGACGGAGCGGGGATAATGAAGACCCAGTACTTC. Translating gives CASSVGDGAGIMKTQYF. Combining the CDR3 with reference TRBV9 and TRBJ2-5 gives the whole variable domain DSGVTQTPKHLITATGQRVTLRCSPRSGDLSVYWYQQSLDQGLQFLIQYYNGEERAKGNILERFSAQQFPDLHSELNLSSLELGDSALYFCASSVGDGAGIMKTQYFGPGTRLLVL.

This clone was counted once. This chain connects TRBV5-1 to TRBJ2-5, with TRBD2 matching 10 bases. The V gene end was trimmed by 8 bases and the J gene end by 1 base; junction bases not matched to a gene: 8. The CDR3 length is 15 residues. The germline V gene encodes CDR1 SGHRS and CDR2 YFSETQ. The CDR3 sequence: CASRTGTSAQETQYF. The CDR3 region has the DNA TGCGCCAGTCGAACCGGGACTAGCGCCCAAGAGACCCAGTACTTC.

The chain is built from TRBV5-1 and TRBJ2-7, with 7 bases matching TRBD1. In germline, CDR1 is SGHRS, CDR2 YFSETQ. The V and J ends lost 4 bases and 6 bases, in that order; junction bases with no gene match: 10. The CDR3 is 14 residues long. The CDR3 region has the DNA TGCGCCAGCAGCATCCTGGGACAGCCACCCGAGCAGTACTTC. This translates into CASSILGQPPEQYF. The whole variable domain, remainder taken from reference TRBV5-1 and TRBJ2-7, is KAGVTQTPRYLIKTRGQQVTLSCSPISGHRSVSWYQQTPGQGLQFLFEYFSETQRNKGNFPGRFSGRQFSNSRSEMNVSTLELGDSALYLCASSILGQPPEQYFGPGTRLTVT.

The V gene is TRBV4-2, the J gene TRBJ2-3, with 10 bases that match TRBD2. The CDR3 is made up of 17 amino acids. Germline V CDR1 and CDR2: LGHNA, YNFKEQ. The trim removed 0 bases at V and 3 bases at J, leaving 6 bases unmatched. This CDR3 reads CASSQDGLAGDTDTQYF. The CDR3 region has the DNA TGTGCCAGCAGCCAAGATGGTCTAGCGGGAGATACAGATACGCAGTATTTT.

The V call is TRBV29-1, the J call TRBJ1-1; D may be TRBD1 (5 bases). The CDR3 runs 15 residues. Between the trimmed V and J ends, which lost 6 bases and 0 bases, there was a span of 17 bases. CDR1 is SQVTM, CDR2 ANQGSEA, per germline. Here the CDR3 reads CSVQGELGMNTEAFF. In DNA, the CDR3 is TGCAGCGTCCAGGGCGAGTTAGGTATGAACACTGAAGCTTTCTTT.

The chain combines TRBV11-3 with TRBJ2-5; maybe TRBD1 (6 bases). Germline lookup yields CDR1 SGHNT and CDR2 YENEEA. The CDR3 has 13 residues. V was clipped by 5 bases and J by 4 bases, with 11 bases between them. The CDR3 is CASSPQGRETQYF. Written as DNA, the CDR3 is TGTGCCAGCAGCCCACAGGGTCGAGAGACCCAGTACTTC.